The 27 T cell receptor beta chains below all came from one sample that was sequenced in a study of tumor and adjacent non-tumor tissue in lung cancer. A modified ARM-PCR protocol with three rounds of nested PCR amplified TCRbeta. TCRdb independently ran MiXCR on the multiplex PCR reads; one entry per CDR3 protein. The data hold approximately 100,000 distinct CDR3 sequences, with 65% observed a single time. This sample's RNA came from whole unsorted tissue. Distant lung tissue was collected more than 3 cm away from the tumor edge. The sequenced material came from distant non-tumor lung tissue. The receptor source for this set is a young man with non-small cell lung cancer.

The table lists this clonotype with a count of one. A junction boundary mismatches the germline segment, possibly from a read error. This chain links TRBV12-3 or TRBV12-4 with TRBJ2-3, with 7 bases aligning to TRBD2. The CDR3 loop spans 15 amino acids. The CDR3 DNA reads as TGTGCCAGCAGCCCCGGACTAGAAGGTACAGATAGGCAGTATTTT. Translated, it gives CASSPGLEGTDRQYF.

Notes on this clonotype: At one of its ends the junction is not consistent with the germline gene, which may arise from a read error. The CDR3: CSVESDSSHEQYF. The CDR3 DNA reads as TGCAGCGTTGAATCTGACAGCTCCCACGAGCAGTACTTC. The chain couples TRBV29-1 to TRBJ2-7, with D maybe TRBD1 (5 bases). This CDR3 has 13 residues. The V gene's germline CDR1 is SQVTM and CDR2 ANQGSEA.

As regards this clonotype: It is likely a read error, because the conserved phenylalanine at the end of the CDR3 is missing. This CDR3 reads CSVVGGPNTQYL. The CDR3, as DNA: TGCAGCGTTGTCGGGGGGCCAAATACGCAGTATTTG. The chain combines TRBV29-1 with TRBJ2-3; possibly TRBD2 for D (7 bases). Germline V lookup: CDR1 SQVTM, CDR2 ANQGSEA. Trimming cost V 4 bases and J 7 bases, with 12 bases left between them. This CDR3 region has 12 residues.

A word on this clonotype: A much larger clone lies a single base off, so this may be a read error. The chain uses TRBV20-1 and TRBJ1-4; weak D call: TRBD1 (5 bases). CDR1 and CDR2 from the germline V gene are DFQATT and SNEGSKA (reference sequence). Trimming pared 7 bases from V and 1 base from J, leaving 10 bases between. The CDR3 is made up of 13 amino acids. CDR3 bases: TGCAGTGTTTGGGACCTAACTAATGAAAAACTGTTTTTT. This translates into CSVWDLTNEKLFF.

V gene TRBV11-2 combines with J gene TRBJ2-4; perhaps TRBD2 as D (6 bases). The CDR3 totals 18 residues. Between the trimmed V and J ends, which lost 3 bases and 0 bases, there was a span of 18 bases. Germline CDR1 is SGHAT and CDR2 is FQNNGV. The CDR3 loop is CASSFIGGNSIAKNIQYF. The CDR3 region has the DNA TGTGCCAGCAGCTTCATTGGCGGGAATTCAATAGCCAAAAACATTCAGTACTTC. Full variable domain (missing parts from reference TRBV11-2 and TRBJ2-4): EAGVAQSPRYKIIEKRQSVAFWCNPISGHATLYWYQQILGQGPKLLIQFQNNGVVDDSQLPKDRFSAERLKGVDSTLKIQPAKLEDSAVYLCASSFIGGNSIAKNIQYFGAGTRLSVL.

About this clonotype itself: A much larger clonotype is one base distant, so this may be a read error. This chain uses TRBV11-2 with TRBJ2-3, with D perhaps TRBD2 (7 bases). Germline V CDR1 and CDR2: SGHAT, FQNNGV. The CDR3 extends over 15 amino acids. CDR3 nucleotides: TGTGCCTGCACCCTGGGGGGGGGCCACACAGATGCGCAGTATTTT. It encodes CACTLGGGHTDAQYF.

Worth noting for this clonotype: This may stem from a read error, because a much larger clone lies one nucleotide away. This rearrangement joins TRBV6-4 to TRBJ2-5, with 11 bases matching TRBD2. Germline V lookup: CDR1 MRHNA, CDR2 SNTAGT. The junction had 4 bases not matched to a gene; V was cut back by 0 bases and J by 4 bases. CDR3 size: 16 residues. The CDR3 DNA is TGTGCCAGCAGTGACTCGATTAGCGGGGGGGCAGAGACCCAGTACTTC. Protein: CASSDSISGGAETQYF.

On this clonotype itself: One end of the junction is discordant with germline, which a read error may explain. V is TRBV11-2 and J is TRBJ2-1, with 10 bases fitting TRBD2. This CDR3 spans 20 amino acids. Germline loops: CDR1 SGHAT, CDR2 FQNNGV. The CDR3 sequence: CASSLGQFRGTSGMANVQIF. In DNA form, the CDR3 reads TGTGCCAGCAGCTTAGGACAGTTCAGAGGCACTAGCGGGATGGCCAATGTGCAGATCTTC. The full variable domain, rest sourced from reference TRBV11-2 and TRBJ2-1, is EAGVAQSPRYKIIEKRQSVAFWCNPISGHATLYWYQQILGQGPKLLIQFQNNGVVDDSQLPKDRFSAERLKGVDSTLKIQPAKLEDSAVYLCASSLGQFRGTSGMANVQIFGPGTRLTVL.

This clonotype was recorded once. This clone may be a read error of a much larger clone one base away. The chain employs TRBV6-5 and TRBJ1-1, with D possibly being TRBD1 (5 bases). The germline gives CDR1 MNHEY, CDR2 SVGAGI. This CDR3 spans 13 amino acids. The CDR3 spells CTSSYDRTTEAFF. The DNA of the CDR3 is TGTACCAGCAGTTACGATCGGACAACTGAAGCTTTCTTT.

This clonotype was found many times. The chain links TRBV5-4 to TRBJ2-7, with 10 positions matching TRBD1. This CDR3 region has 14 residues. In germline, CDR1 is SGHNT, CDR2 YYREEE (reference sequence). V lost 3 bases, J lost 7 bases, and 7 bases stayed unmatched. The CDR3 is CASSYGQGGVEQYF. For the CDR3, the DNA is TGTGCCAGCAGCTACGGACAGGGGGGGGTGGAGCAGTACTTC.

This clonotype appeared a few times. The rearrangement uses TRBV24-1 and TRBJ2-1; 9 positions agree with TRBD1. Germline V gene sequence: CDR1 KGHDR, CDR2 SFDVKD. V was pared by 0 bases and J by 2 bases, with 4 bases of the junction left unmatched. CDR3 size: 17 residues. The CDR3 coding sequence is TGTGCCACCAGTGATTTGACCGGGACAGGGACCTACAATGAGCAGTTCTTC. This encodes CATSDLTGTGTYNEQFF.

This clonotype has a handful of counts. A much larger clone lies a single base off, so this may be a read error. The chain couples TRBV4-1 to TRBJ2-5, with 12 positions matching TRBD2. Germline assignment: CDR1 MGHRA and CDR2 YSYEKL. This CDR3 is 14 amino acids long. The CDR3 reads CAGSLAGGPETQYF. The CDR3 DNA reads TGCGCCGGCAGCCTAGCGGGGGGGCCAGAGACCCAGTACTTC.

The rearrangement joins TRBV11-2 to TRBJ2-7, with 14 bases aligning to TRBD2. The CDR3 contains 15 residues. In germline, CDR1 is SGHAT, CDR2 FQNNGV. Unmatched junction bases numbered 4, after V lost 4 bases and J lost 5 bases. The CDR3, as DNA: TGTGCCAGCAGCTCGACTAGCGGGAGGGCCCACGAGCAGTACTTC. Its protein product is CASSSTSGRAHEQYF.

With regard to this clonotype: An end of the junction differs from the germline gene, which may be a read error. This chain links TRBV29-1 with TRBJ2-3; no definite D call. The CDR3 loop spans 12 amino acids. The germline V gene has CDR1 SQVTM and CDR2 ANQGSEA. The CDR3 coding sequence is TGCAGCGTTGAAGCGGGCCCAGAAACGCGGTATTTT. This gives the protein CSVEAGPETRYF.

At least ten counts were recorded for this clonotype. This chain uses TRBV4-3 with TRBJ1-2, with 8 bases lining up with TRBD1. This CDR3 is built from 15 residues. Germline V CDR1 and CDR2: LGHNA, YSLEER. The V segment lost 0 bases and the J segment 8 bases; nucleotides outside the gene matches: 8. Here the CDR3 reads CASSQDQGQALGYTF. CDR3 nucleotide sequence: TGCGCCAGCAGCCAAGATCAGGGACAGGCCTTGGGCTACACCTTC.

The chain recombines TRBV29-1 with TRBJ1-1; weak D call: TRBD1 (6 bases). The CDR3 totals 15 residues. Germline CDR1 is SQVTM and CDR2 is ANQGSEA. The CDR3: CVVVFGLGGFDEAFF. The CDR3 bases are TGCGTCGTTGTGTTTGGGTTAGGGGGATTTGATGAAGCTTTCTTT.

Remarks on this clonotype: A much larger clone differs by one base, so this may be a read error. J is TRBJ2-3 and V is TRBV6-1; a weak D match, TRBD2 (6 bases). The ends were cut back, 7 bases at V and 0 bases at J, with 11 bases in the middle. This CDR3 is built from 14 residues. CDR1 MNHNS and CDR2 SASEGT come from the germline V gene. The CDR3 reads CASIPGTSTDTQYF. CDR3 DNA: TGTGCCAGCATCCCCGGGACTAGCACAGATACGCAGTATTTT.

A word on this clonotype: At one end the junction does not follow the germline gene, possibly because of a read error. The V gene is TRBV7-9, the J gene TRBJ1-5; D unresolved. The V gene's germline CDR1 is SEHNR and CDR2 FQNEAQ (reference sequence). This CDR3 region has 13 residues. Written as DNA, the CDR3 is TGTCCCAGCAGCTTAGGATCGCGACAGCCCCAGCATTTT. It encodes CPSSLGSRQPQHF.

Comment on this clonotype: Sequence at one end of the junction differs from germline and may be a read error. This rearrangement joins TRBV6-2 or TRBV6-3 to TRBJ2-3; D is unclear. The CDR3 totals 14 residues. CDR1 MNHEY and CDR2 SVGEGT come from the germline V gene. This CDR3 is CASSYFSVPDAQYF. CDR3 DNA: TGTGCCAGTAGTTACTTTTCGGTACCGGATGCGCAGTATTTT.

Notes on this clonotype: Mismatch with germline at one junction end may stem from a read error. J is TRBJ2-5 and V is TRBV11-3; the D is unclear. The CDR3 runs 14 residues. Looked up from germline, CDR1 is SGHNT and CDR2 is YENEEA. CDR3 region: CASSLILTKETQHF. The CDR3 region has the DNA TGTGCCAGCAGCTTGATACTTACCAAAGAGACCCAGCACTTC.

The chain uses TRBV15 and TRBJ2-3; possibly TRBD2 for D (6 bases). Germline CDR1 LNHNV, CDR2 YYDKDF (reference sequence). V lost 1 base to trimming and J lost 2 bases, with 16 bases between them. The CDR3 is made up of 17 amino acids. CDR3: CATSRAEPAGFTDTQYF. CDR3 in DNA: TGTGCCACCAGCAGAGCGGAGCCTGCGGGGTTCACAGATACGCAGTATTTT.

CDR3 coding DNA: TGCAGTGCACTCTTCCCACACTCCGAGCAGTACTTC. Amino acids: CSALFPHSEQYF. The rearrangement uses TRBV20-1 and TRBJ2-7; D unclear. The CDR3 is made up of 12 amino acids. The germline gives CDR1 DFQATT, CDR2 SNEGSKA (reference sequence). The V and J ends lost 6 bases and 6 bases respectively, with 15 bases between them.

Of note for this clonotype: One junction end does not reproduce the germline sequence, and a read error may be involved. V and J are TRBV4-1 and TRBJ2-5; D unresolved. Germline CDR1 is MGHRA and CDR2 is YSYEKL. The CDR3 sequence is 11 residues long. For the CDR3, the DNA is TGCGCCAGCAGCCAAAATGAGACGCAGTACTTC. This codes for CASSQNETQYF.

Details on this clonotype: This may come from a read error, since a much larger clone is one base off. CDR3 sequence (DNA): TGTGCCAGCTGTTTAGGACAGGGTGAGCAGTTCTTC. Translation: CASCLGQGEQFF. The genes are TRBV12-3 or TRBV12-4 and TRBJ2-1; TRBD1 matches at 8 bases. The CDR3 contains 12 residues.

This clonotype was found many times. The chain has TRBV6-5 and TRBJ2-7; D remains unclear. The germline gives CDR1 MNHEY, CDR2 SVGAGI. There are 13 residues in the CDR3. The V end was cut by 0 bases, the J end by 6 bases, with 9 bases between. The CDR3 here is CASSYSHGREQYF. CDR3 bases: TGTGCCAGCAGTTACTCGCACGGACGCGAGCAGTACTTC.

This clonotype was detected only a few times. It is likely a read error, because the conserved phenylalanine at the end of the CDR3 is missing. The chain joins TRBV11-2 to TRBJ2-7, with D perhaps given as TRBD1 or TRBD2 (5 bases each). The CDR3 sequence is 15 residues long. Germline loops: CDR1 SGHAT, CDR2 FQNNGV. V lost 3 bases and J 3 bases, leaving 15 bases between the germline ends. The CDR3: CASSLDRGRGYEQYL. The CDR3 region has the DNA TGTGCCAGCAGCTTGGATCGGGGACGCGGCTACGAGCAGTACTTA.

Concerning this clonotype itself: The junction does not match germline at one end; this may be a read error. V usage is TRBV11-1 and J usage is TRBJ2-1, with D unclear. Germline-derived CDR1 and CDR2 are SGHAT and FQDESV (reference sequence). This CDR3 is 12 amino acids long. The CDR3 here is CGSSLDTNEQFF. The CDR3 DNA is TGTGGCAGCAGCTTAGATACCAATGAGCAGTTCTTC.